These T cell receptor beta chains were read from a single sample in a study of blood T cell repertoires in COVID-19. Measured with immunoSEQ multiplex PCR; TCRdb has only the in-frame clones, and not every one. The sample consists of 75,000 to 80,000 clones, roughly 81% of them appearing once. The sample taken for sequencing was peripheral blood. The receptors come from a man aged 55 to 70 with COVID-19, enrolled during active disease. CDR3s include the opening cysteine and the closing phenylalanine or tryptophan. Each record gives: J gene, D gene, clone size, V gene, CDR3 DNA, CDR3 protein. The D gene is left open where the match is weak. The listing skips clone size in some rows; elsewhere it reads once, few, many or a size class.

TRBJ2-2,NA,NA,TRBV11-3,TGTGCCAGCAGCTTTACTAGCTTGAACACCGGGGAGCTGTTTTTT,CASSFTSLNTGELFF
TRBJ2-1,NA,few,TRBV9,TGTGCCAGCTCAATCACTACGGGGGCCTACAATGAGCAGTTCTTC,CASSITTGAYNEQFF
TRBJ2-1,NA,few,TRBV30,TGTGCCTGGAGTGTGTGGCGGGGAAGCTCCTACAATGAGCAGTTCTTC,CAWSVWRGSSYNEQFF
TRBJ1-1,NA,NA,TRBV6-5,TGTGCCAGCAGTTCAGGACAGCGTAACACTGAAGCTTTCTTT,CASSSGQRNTEAFF
TRBJ1-2,TRBD1,NA,TRBV30,TGTGCCTGGAGTCAGCCGGGACAGGGTAAATACGGCTACACCTTC,CAWSQPGQGKYGYTF
TRBJ1-2,NA,NA,TRBV15,TGTGCCACCAGCAGAGAACCCATCGAGGGATTCTATGGCTACACCTTC,CATSREPIEGFYGYTF
TRBJ2-7,TRBD2,few,TRBV6-5,TGTGCCAGCAGTTACGGGGGACTAGCGGAATCATACGAGCAGTACTTC,CASSYGGLAESYEQYF
TRBJ1-3,NA,NA,TRBV2,TGTGCCAGCAGTGAGTTCGAACAGTCCTTCTCTGGAAACACCATATATTTT,CASSEFEQSFSGNTIYF
TRBJ1-5,TRBD1,NA,TRBV5-6,TGTGCCAGCAGCAGGACAGGCGCGTATAGCAATCAGCCCCAGCATTTT,CASSRTGAYSNQPQHF
TRBJ2-2,TRBD2,NA,TRBV27,TGTGCCAGCAAGACTAGCCTGAACACCGGGGAGCTGTTTTTT,CASKTSLNTGELFF
TRBJ1-2,TRBD1,NA,TRBV5-1,TGCGCCAGCAGCTCGGGACAGGGCGACTATGGCTACACCTTC,CASSSGQGDYGYTF
TRBJ2-7,NA,NA,TRBV12-3/TRBV12-4,TGTGCCAGCAGTTTGCTGGGCCACGAGCAGTACTTC,CASSLLGHEQYF
TRBJ2-3,NA,once,TRBV6-5,TGTGCCAGCGGGAGGGGGGATACGCAGTATTTT,CASGRGDTQYF
TRBJ2-5,NA,NA,TRBV5-6,TGTGCCAGCAGCTTAGGGACCGGGGGAGCGGAGACCCAGTACTTC,CASSLGTGGAETQYF
TRBJ1-6,NA,NA,TRBV19,TGTGCCAGTAGCTTCATGGATCGGGGAGACTATAATTCACCCCTCCACTTT,CASSFMDRGDYNSPLHF